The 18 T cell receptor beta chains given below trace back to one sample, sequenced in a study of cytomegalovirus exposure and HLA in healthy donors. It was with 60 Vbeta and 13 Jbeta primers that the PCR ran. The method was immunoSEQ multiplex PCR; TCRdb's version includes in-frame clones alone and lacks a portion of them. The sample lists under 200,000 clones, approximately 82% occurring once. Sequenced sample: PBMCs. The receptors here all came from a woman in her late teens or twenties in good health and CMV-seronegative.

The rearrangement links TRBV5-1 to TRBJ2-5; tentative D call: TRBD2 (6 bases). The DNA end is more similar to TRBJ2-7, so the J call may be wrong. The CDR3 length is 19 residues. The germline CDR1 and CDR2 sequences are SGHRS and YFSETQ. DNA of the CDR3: TGCGCCAGCAGCCCTCCGAGGGTCAGGGAGGTTAGCGTCCCCTACGAGCAGTACTTC. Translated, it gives CASSPPRVREVSVPYEQYF.

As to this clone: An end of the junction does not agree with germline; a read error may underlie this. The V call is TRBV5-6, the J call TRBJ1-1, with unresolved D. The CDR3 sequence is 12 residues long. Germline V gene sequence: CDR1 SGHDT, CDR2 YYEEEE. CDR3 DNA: TGTGCCAGCAGCCGCGGAGGAGGACCTGGTTACTTT. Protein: CASSRGGGPGYF.

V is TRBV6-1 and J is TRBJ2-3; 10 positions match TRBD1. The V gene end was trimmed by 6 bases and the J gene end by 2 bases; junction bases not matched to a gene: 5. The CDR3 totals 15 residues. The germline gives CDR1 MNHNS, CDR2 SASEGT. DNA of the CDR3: TGTGCCAGCAGGAAGGACAGGGGGGTCACAGATACGCAGTATTTT. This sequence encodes CASRKDRGVTDTQYF.

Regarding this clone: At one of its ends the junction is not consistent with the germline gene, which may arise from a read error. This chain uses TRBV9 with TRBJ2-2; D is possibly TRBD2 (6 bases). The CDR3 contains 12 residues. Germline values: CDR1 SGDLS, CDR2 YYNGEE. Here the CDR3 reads CASSGYTGGLFF. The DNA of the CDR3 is TGTGCCAGCAGCGGGTACACCGGGGGGCTGTTTTTT.

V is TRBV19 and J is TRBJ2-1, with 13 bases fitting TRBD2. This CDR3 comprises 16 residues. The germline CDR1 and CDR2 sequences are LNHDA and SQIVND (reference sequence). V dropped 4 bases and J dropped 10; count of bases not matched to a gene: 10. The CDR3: CASSTLLAGGPREQFF. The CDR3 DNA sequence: TGTGCCAGTAGTACACTACTAGCGGGAGGGCCCCGGGAGCAGTTCTTC.

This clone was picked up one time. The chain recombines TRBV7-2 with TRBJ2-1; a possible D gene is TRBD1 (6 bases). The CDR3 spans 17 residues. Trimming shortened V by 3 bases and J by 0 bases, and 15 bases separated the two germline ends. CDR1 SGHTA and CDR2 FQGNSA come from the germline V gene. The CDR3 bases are TGTGCCAGCAGCTTTAGTTGGGGGCGGAGCTCCTACAATGAGCAGTTCTTC. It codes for CASSFSWGRSSYNEQFF.

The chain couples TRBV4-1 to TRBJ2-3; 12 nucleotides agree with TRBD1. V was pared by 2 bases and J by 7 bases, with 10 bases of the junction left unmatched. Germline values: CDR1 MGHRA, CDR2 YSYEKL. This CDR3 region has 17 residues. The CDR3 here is CASSQQLWDRGLNTQYF. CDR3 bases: TGCGCCAGCAGCCAACAGCTCTGGGACAGGGGGCTAAATACGCAGTATTTT.

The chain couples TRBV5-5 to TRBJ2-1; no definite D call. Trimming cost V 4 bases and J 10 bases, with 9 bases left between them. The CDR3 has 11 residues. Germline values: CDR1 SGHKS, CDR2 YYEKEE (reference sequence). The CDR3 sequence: CASSGYYEQFF. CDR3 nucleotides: TGTGCCAGCAGCGGCTACTACGAGCAGTTCTTC.

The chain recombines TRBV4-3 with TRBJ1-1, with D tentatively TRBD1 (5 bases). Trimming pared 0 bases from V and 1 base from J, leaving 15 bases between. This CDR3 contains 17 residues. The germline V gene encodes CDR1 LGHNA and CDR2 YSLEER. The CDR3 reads CASSQESRRAANTEAFF. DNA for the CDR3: TGCGCCAGCAGCCAAGAATCCCGCAGGGCAGCGAACACTGAAGCTTTCTTT.

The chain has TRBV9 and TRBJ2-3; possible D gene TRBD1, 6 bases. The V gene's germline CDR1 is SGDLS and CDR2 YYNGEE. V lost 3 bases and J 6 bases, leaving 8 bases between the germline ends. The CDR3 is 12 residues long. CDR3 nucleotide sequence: TGTGCCAGCAGCGCGAGGGGGGATACGCAGTATTTT. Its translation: CASSARGDTQYF.

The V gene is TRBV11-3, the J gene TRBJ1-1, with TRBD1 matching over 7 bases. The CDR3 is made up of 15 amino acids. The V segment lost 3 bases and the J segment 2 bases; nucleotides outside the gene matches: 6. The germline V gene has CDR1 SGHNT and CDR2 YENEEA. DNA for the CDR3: TGTGCCAGCAGCTTCCCATACAGGGGTAACACTGAAGCTTTCTTT. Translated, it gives CASSFPYRGNTEAFF.

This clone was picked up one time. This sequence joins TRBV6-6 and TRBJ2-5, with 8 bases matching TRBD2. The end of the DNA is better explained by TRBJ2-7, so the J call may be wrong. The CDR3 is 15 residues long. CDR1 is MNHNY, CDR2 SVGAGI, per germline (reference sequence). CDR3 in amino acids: CASSYPAGVSYEQYF. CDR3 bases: TGTGCCAGCAGTTACCCAGCGGGAGTCTCCTACGAGCAGTACTTC.

CDR3 in DNA: TGTGCCAGCAGCTTATCTAACACTGAAGCTTTCTTT. Protein: CASSLSNTEAFF. V gene TRBV11-3 combines with J gene TRBJ1-1; D uncertain. CDR1 SGHNT and CDR2 YENEEA come from the germline V gene. Trimming stripped 2 bases from V and 2 bases from J, with 3 bases between. The CDR3 is made up of 12 amino acids.

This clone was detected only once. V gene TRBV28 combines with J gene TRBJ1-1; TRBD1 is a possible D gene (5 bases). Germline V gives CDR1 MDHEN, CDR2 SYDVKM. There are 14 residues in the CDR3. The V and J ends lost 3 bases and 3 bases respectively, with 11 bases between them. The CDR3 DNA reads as TGTGCCAGCAGTTTTCGACAGCCTTACACTGAAGCTTTCTTT. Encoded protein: CASSFRQPYTEAFF.

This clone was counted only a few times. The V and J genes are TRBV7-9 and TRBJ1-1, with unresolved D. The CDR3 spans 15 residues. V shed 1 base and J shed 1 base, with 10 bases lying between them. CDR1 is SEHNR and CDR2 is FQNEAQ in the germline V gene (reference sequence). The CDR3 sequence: CASSLEMAENTEAFF. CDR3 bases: TGTGCCAGCAGCTTAGAGATGGCGGAGAACACTGAAGCTTTCTTT.

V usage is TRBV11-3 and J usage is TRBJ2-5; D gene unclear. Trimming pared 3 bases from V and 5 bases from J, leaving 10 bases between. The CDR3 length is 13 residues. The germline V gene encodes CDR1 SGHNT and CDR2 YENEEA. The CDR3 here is CASSLESRETQYF. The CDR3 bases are TGTGCCAGCAGCTTGGAGAGTCGGGAGACCCAGTACTTC.

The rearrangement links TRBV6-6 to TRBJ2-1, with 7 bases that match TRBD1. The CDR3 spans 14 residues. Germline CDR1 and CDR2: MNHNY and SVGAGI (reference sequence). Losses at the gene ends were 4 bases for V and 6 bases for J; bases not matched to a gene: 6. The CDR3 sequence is CASSSAGTVNEQFF. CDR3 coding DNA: TGTGCCAGCAGTTCAGCCGGGACAGTCAATGAGCAGTTCTTC.

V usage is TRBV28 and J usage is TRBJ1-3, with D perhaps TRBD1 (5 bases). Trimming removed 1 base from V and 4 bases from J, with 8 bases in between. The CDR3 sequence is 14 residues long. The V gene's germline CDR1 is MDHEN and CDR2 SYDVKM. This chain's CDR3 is CASSLLQGGNTIYF. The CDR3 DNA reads TGTGCCAGCAGTTTATTGCAGGGCGGAAACACCATATATTTT.